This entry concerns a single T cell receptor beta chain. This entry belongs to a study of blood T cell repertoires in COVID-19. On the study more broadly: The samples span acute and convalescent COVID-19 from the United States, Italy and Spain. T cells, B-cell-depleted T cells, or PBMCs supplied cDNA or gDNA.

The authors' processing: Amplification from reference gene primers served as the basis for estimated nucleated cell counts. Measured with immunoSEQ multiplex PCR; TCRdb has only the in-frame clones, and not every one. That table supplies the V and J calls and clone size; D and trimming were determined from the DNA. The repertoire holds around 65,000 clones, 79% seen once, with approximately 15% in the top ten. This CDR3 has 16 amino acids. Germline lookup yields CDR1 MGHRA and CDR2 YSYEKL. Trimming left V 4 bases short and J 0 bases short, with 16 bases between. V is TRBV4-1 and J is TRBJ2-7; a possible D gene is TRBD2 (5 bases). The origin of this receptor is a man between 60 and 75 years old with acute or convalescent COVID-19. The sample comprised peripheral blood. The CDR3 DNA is TGCGCCAGCAGCCCGGTGAGAGGGTCGGGCTCCTACGAGCAGTACTTC. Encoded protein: CASSPVRGSGSYEQYF.